These 11 T cell receptor beta chains were sequenced from one sample in a study of monozygotic twins with inflammatory bowel disease. Using the 5' RACE reads, TCRdb records one entry per CDR3 protein without DNA. Its table lists 200,000 to 250,000 distinct CDR3 sequences. Sequenced sample: blood. These receptors were collected from a human donor with ulcerative colitis or Crohn's disease, or a healthy co-twin of an affected twin (not recorded which).

This sequence joins TRBV5-1 and TRBJ1-1; with no DNA, the TCRdb D assignment of TRBD1 cannot be verified. Germline V gives CDR1 SGHRS, CDR2 YFSETQ. CDR3 length equals 15 residues. The CDR3 reads CASSLTQGGNTEAFF.

This chain links TRBV12-3 or TRBV12-4 with TRBJ2-1; with no DNA, the TCRdb D assignment of TRBD2 cannot be verified. This CDR3 region has 19 residues. CDR3 in amino acids: CASSFAGTSGPLLYNEQFF.

The chain recombines TRBV12-3 or TRBV12-4 with TRBJ1-5; the D call from TCRdb, TRBD1, cannot be confirmed without DNA. CDR3 length equals 16 residues. CDR3 loop: CASSLGALGQNQPQHF.

The chain couples TRBV7-9 to TRBJ2-1. Per the germline V gene, CDR1 is SEHNR and CDR2 is FQNEAQ (reference sequence). CDR3 length: 11 residues. Here the CDR3 reads CASKRYNEQFF.

The chain has TRBV7-9 and TRBJ2-5; the D gene TCRdb calls, TRBD1, cannot be checked with no DNA. The CDR3 runs 15 residues. Germline V gives CDR1 SEHNR, CDR2 FQNEAQ (reference sequence). The CDR3 here is CASSLVQGATETQYF.

The chain combines TRBV4-1 with TRBJ2-1; TCRdb designates TRBD2, a call that cannot be tested without DNA. Germline V gene data show CDR1 as MGHRA and CDR2 as YSYEKL. This CDR3 has 14 amino acids. This CDR3 is CASSLSTSYNEQFF.

V is TRBV2 and J is TRBJ1-1. Germline V gene lookup returns CDR1 SNHLY and CDR2 FYNNEI. CDR3 length: 18 residues. The chain's CDR3 is CASSNLGGSVALSTEAFF.

The chain has TRBV5-4 and TRBJ2-3. Germline V gene lookup returns CDR1 SGHNT and CDR2 YYREEE (reference sequence). The CDR3 length is 14 residues. CDR3: CASSLGIDPDTQYF.

The rearrangement joins TRBV10-3 to TRBJ1-4. Germline lookup yields CDR1 ENHRY and CDR2 SYGVKD. This CDR3 region has 11 residues. The CDR3 loop reads CAISEGGKLFF.

The chain is built from TRBV5-6 and TRBJ2-5; as DNA is missing, the TRBD2 call by TCRdb cannot be tested. The CDR3 is 13 residues long. From germline, CDR1 is SGHDT and CDR2 YYEEEE. CDR3 in amino acids: CASSLWDLRAQYF.

This chain's CDR3 is CASSPTPGGSYEQYF. The chain links TRBV7-6 to TRBJ2-7. CDR1 is SGHVS and CDR2 is FNYEAQ in the germline V gene. CDR3 length: 15 residues.